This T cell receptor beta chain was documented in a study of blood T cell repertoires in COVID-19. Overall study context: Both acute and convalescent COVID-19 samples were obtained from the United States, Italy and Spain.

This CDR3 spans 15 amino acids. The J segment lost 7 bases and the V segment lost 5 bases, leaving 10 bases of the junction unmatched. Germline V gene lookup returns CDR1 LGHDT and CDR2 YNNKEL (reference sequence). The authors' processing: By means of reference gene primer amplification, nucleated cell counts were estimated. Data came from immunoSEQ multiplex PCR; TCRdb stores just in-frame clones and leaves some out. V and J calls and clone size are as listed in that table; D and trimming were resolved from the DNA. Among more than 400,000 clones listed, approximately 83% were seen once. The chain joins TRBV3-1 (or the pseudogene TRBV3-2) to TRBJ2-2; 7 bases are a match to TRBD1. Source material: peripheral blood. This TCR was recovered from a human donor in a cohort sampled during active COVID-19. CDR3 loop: CASSAQPGGIGELFF. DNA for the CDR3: TGTGCCAGCAGCGCCCAACCAGGGGGAATCGGGGAGCTGTTTTTT.